The TCR beta chain described here comes from a study of T cell clonotyping in hematopoietic cell transplantation. Libraries were prepared by immunoSEQ multiplex PCR; TCRdb keeps only in-frame clonotypes and omits some of them. Seen here are 5,500 to 9,000 clones, approximately 87% observed once, and the top ten hold less than 7%. Findings and limits, study-wide: Graft donor and pretransplant recipient Inverse Simpson Index values predicted broader posttransplant TCR diversity. After transplant, recipient diversity fell while pathologically expanded clonotypes grew through day 180. Few recipient clonotypes overlapped donors; over 95% were de novo at given depth.

The CDR3 spans 11 residues. Per the germline V gene, CDR1 is SGHTA and CDR2 is FQGNSA. Between the trimmed V and J ends, which lost 2 bases and 2 bases, there was a span of 0 bases. Recipients were bled about 28 days pretransplant and at posttransplant days 30, 100, 180. As regards this clone: Its antigen is not known.

Sequencing was performed on PBMCs, taken 100 days after allogeneic stem cell transplant. V gene TRBV7-2 combines with J gene TRBJ2-5, with D uncertain. The TCR originated in a male patient in his fifties who had an allogeneic stem cell transplant from a related donor, so the T cells may come from the graft donor. Some clones in this sample may be carry-over from other donors' samples. CDR3 nucleotide sequence: TGTGCCAGCAGCTTACAAGAGACCCAGTACTTC. Its protein is CASSLQETQYF.